This T cell receptor beta chain was found in a study of T cells in Graves' hyperthyroidism and ophthalmopathy. Germline V CDR1 and CDR2: ENHRY, SYGVKD. This CDR3 region has 14 residues. RNA transcripts yielded amplified TCR beta CDR3 regions. The TCR CDR3 first-round RT-PCR relied on the HTBI primer set. TCRdb fed the multiplex PCR reads into MiXCR, producing one record per CDR3 protein. Among 350,000 or so distinct CDR3 sequences, over 15% were seen once, and the ten largest hold around 50%. About this clonotype itself: Being one base from a much bigger clone, this may be a read error.

An absence of ophthalmopathy progression within 18 months meant stable Graves' hyperthyroidism. Diagnosis relied on clinical symptoms, serum thyroxine and TRAb, thyroid ultrasound and orbital computed tomography. The authors obtained PBMCs from 10 ml of fresh peripheral blood. This receptor was identified in a woman aged 50 to 65 with Graves' hyperthyroidism. The gene calls are TRBV10-3 and TRBJ2-1, with 10 bases aligning to TRBD2. The specimen was blood. The CDR3 is CAISDSGRDNKQFF. As DNA, the CDR3 is TGTGCCATCAGTGACAGCGGGAGGGACAATAAGCAGTTCTTC.